This TCR beta chain was obtained from a study of human CD8 memory T cell subsets. Study-wide results and limits: This study determined the sequences of T cell receptor beta chains and of no other chains.

Germline CDR1 reads GTSNPN; CDR2 reads SVGIG (reference sequence). The CDR3 length is 15 residues. To note about this clonotype: What it binds is not known.

UMI-labeled 5' RACE was used, and it produced the TCR beta libraries. Per the original data handling: Across the sequenced material, each individual TCR beta library was found to contain somewhere between about 2,800 and 20,000 functional CDR3 beta clonotypes. With the 5' RACE reads reprocessed, TCRdb shows one record per CDR3 protein and no DNA. These V and J calls derive from TCRdb rather than the authors' analysis. The sample holds around 12,000 distinct CDR3 sequences. Specimen: CD8+ T cells from PBMCs. The TCR comes from a human donor in good health. The J gene is TRBJ2-3, the V gene TRBV30; the D call from TCRdb, TRBD1, cannot be confirmed without DNA. The CDR3 region is CAWSPQGAGTDTQYF. The full variable domain, its missing parts supplied by reference TRBV30 and TRBJ2-3, is SQTIHQWPATLVQPVGSPLSLECTVEGTSNPNLYWYRQAAGRGLQLLFYSVGIGQISSEVPQNLSASRPQDRQFILSSKKLLLSDSGFYLCAWSPQGAGTDTQYFGPGTRLTVL.